The 9 T cell receptor beta chains below come from one sample, sequenced in a study of T cell repertoires in cytomegalovirus infection. TCRdb re-called the reads with MiXCR, one entry per CDR3 protein. The data hold around 450,000 distinct CDR3 sequences, with about 33% observed a single time. The sequenced sample consisted of PBMCs. These receptors all come from a human donor in good health (CMV status not recorded). Some clones in this sample may be carry-over from other donors' samples.

The V call is TRBV7-9, the J call TRBJ2-1; 10 positions agree with TRBD1. The germline CDR1 and CDR2 sequences are SEHNR and FQNEAQ (reference sequence). V was pared by 5 bases and J by 2 bases, with 6 bases of the junction left unmatched. CDR3 length: 16 residues. CDR3 coding DNA: TGTGCCAGCAGCAACCTGGACAGGGGGACCTACAATGAGCAGTTCTTC. Its translation: CASSNLDRGTYNEQFF.

This clonotype was recorded a few times. The chain carries TRBV19 and TRBJ1-3; D unresolved. Between the trimmed V and J ends, which lost 7 bases and 0 bases, there was a span of 10 bases. This CDR3 comprises 14 residues. Germline V lookup: CDR1 LNHDA, CDR2 SQIVND (reference sequence). CDR3 bases: TGTGCCAGTACCCAACAGAGCTCTGGAAACACCATATATTTT. Amino acid sequence: CASTQQSSGNTIYF.

The chain recombines TRBV4-1 with TRBJ1-1; D perhaps matches TRBD1 (6 bases). The V and J ends lost 1 base and 2 bases respectively, with 14 bases between them. The CDR3 totals 16 residues. Germline CDR1 reads MGHRA; CDR2 reads YSYEKL. In DNA form, the CDR3 reads TGCGCCAGCAGCCAAGTCCCACAGGGATACAACACTGAAGCTTTCTTT. Its protein product is CASSQVPQGYNTEAFF.

This clonotype came up many times. The chain has TRBV4-3 and TRBJ1-2, with D perhaps matching TRBD1 (5 bases). The CDR3 spans 15 residues. V was clipped by 0 bases and J by 2 bases, with 10 bases between them. Germline CDR1 LGHNA, CDR2 YSLEER. CDR3 region: CASSQEAGDNYGYTF. The CDR3 DNA follows: TGCGCCAGCAGCCAAGAAGCGGGGGACAACTATGGCTACACCTTC.

This clonotype was seen repeatedly, ten times or more. The chain recombines TRBV12-3 or TRBV12-4 with TRBJ1-1, with D unresolved. V was clipped by 3 bases and J by 10 bases, with 15 bases between them. The CDR3 length is 13 residues. CDR3 sequence reads: CASSLIQQAGAFF. The CDR3 DNA reads as TGTGCCAGCAGTTTGATTCAGCAGGCGGGAGCTTTCTTT.

The DNA of the CDR3 is TGTGCTAGTGGTTCGGGCTTTCTAGGGTCCTACAATGAGCAGTTCTTC. Its translation: CASGSGFLGSYNEQFF. This chain uses TRBV12-5 with TRBJ2-1; no definite D call. The germline V and J ends were trimmed by 4 bases and 1 base, with 14 bases remaining between them. Germline CDR1 reads LGHNT; CDR2 reads FRNRAP. The CDR3 length is 16 residues.

This clonotype appeared many times. The rearrangement links TRBV5-4 to TRBJ1-1, with 8 positions matching TRBD1. In germline, CDR1 is SGHNT, CDR2 YYREEE (reference sequence). The CDR3 totals 14 residues. Unmatched junction bases numbered 9, after V lost 0 bases and J lost 11 bases. DNA for the CDR3: TGTGCCAGCAGCTTGGAATTCCAGGGGGCGGAGGCTTTCTTT. It encodes CASSLEFQGAEAFF.

About this clonotype: One end of the junction fails to match germline, which may point to a read error. The chain links TRBV7-6 to TRBJ2-1; the D gene is possibly TRBD1 (6 bases). CDR3 length equals 16 residues. In germline, CDR1 is SGHVS, CDR2 FNYEAQ. The CDR3 region has the DNA TGTGCAAGCAGCTTAGCCCAGGGGTCTCGATACAATGAGCAGTTCTTC. This codes for CASSLAQGSRYNEQFF.

This clonotype was observed a handful of times. This chain joins TRBV6-5 and TRBJ1-2, with a tentative D call TRBD1 (6 bases). The germline V gene encodes CDR1 MNHEY and CDR2 SVGAGI. The CDR3 totals 16 residues. V lost 0 bases and J 5 bases, leaving 16 bases between the germline ends. The CDR3 sequence is CASSYSRARGSYGYTF. In DNA form, the CDR3 reads TGTGCCAGCAGTTACTCTAGGGCCAGGGGAAGTTATGGCTACACCTTC.